This TCR beta chain emerged from a study of blood T cell repertoires in COVID-19 (dated by TCRdb to 2018 to 2021). Regarding the complete study: The collaborator samples originated in the United States, Italy and Spain and spanned the acute and convalescent phases of COVID-19. The material from the prospective study consisted of cDNA or gDNA derived from T cells, B-cell-depleted T cells, or PBMCs. Deeply sampled blood TCRbeta repertoires from subjects exposed to, actively infected with, or recovered from COVID-19 were included in the dataset. The repertoires were released in a freely available public database intended as a resource for research on the immune response to SARS-CoV-2. Samples were obtained from the ongoing ImmuneRACE study (first 160 participants) and from over a thousand subjects provided by 6 global collaborators. Nearly every sample came with metadata listing a de-identified subject ID, COVID-19 status, age in years and sex. Where HLA class I and class II types were available, the types were taken from metadata supplied by the sample provider, not from assay-based typing. Overall study results and their limits: The amount of clinical and demographic metadata varied by source and participant and was provided uncurated.

For this chain, trimming is 3 bases at the V end and 0 bases at the J end, and the number of junction bases without a gene match is 6. Looking up the germline V gene yields CDR1 LGHNA and CDR2 YSLEER. Taken from cysteine to phenylalanine, the CDR3 has 17 residues. Kept here is only the CDR3 DNA, which spans 51 bases and is read in frame from base 1. Enrolling through a virtual design, the prospective study's participants ranged in age from roughly 18 to 95 years and lived across 20 to 30 United States geographic areas. To assign participants to cohorts, the prospective study relied on clinical history that participants themselves reported in a screening survey and a study questionnaire. For ImmuneRACE Cohort 3, a participant was defined as recovered based on two consecutive negative NP/OP PCR tests, clearance by a healthcare professional, or resolution of symptoms. In the prospective study, whole blood, serum and a nasopharyngeal or oropharyngeal swab were collected from each participant by mobile phlebotomists. Additional blood draws and questionnaires over an approximately two-month period could optionally be provided by prospective study participants. Before DNA extraction, blood samples from the prospective study were shipped at room temperature or frozen.

The immunoSEQ Assay, a bias-controlled multiplex PCR, was used to amplify TCRbeta CDR3 regions from genomic DNA. Regarding the original processing steps: The number of nucleated cells in each sample was estimated from the amplification of reference gene primers within the assay. To quantify the absolute abundance of each unique TCRbeta CDR3 rearrangement, sequence reads were collapsed and filtered. For each sample, productive Simpson clonality was calculated as the square root of Simpson's diversity index across productive rearrangements. In TCRdb, the immuneACCESS table is reduced to in-frame sequences with V and J assigned. These tables do not hold every clone; where another copy was compared, an unresolved V gene accounts for under half, and the others remain unexplained. V, J and clone size were drawn from that table, and D and trimming were deduced from the DNA. The sample table lists about 300,000 clones, 90% of them with a count of one. The leading ten clones occupy 1.1% of the sample.

Note on this clone: The clone's antigen remains unknown. Per-base qualities were not stored, and no clone one base away is much larger.

The sequencing sample was made of PBMCs or T cells enriched from blood (not recorded which). This clonotype was sampled from a woman aged 30 to 39 who had recovered from COVID-19. The V and J segments used are TRBV4-3 and TRBJ2-2; 8 central bases correspond to TRBD1. The CDR3 is CASSQGTGLPNTGELFF. Here is the DNA: TGCGCCAGCAGCCAGGGGACAGGCCTACCGAACACCGGGGAGCTGTTTTTT.